This passage covers 6 T cell receptor beta chains from one sample sequenced in a study of T cells in Graves' hyperthyroidism and ophthalmopathy. From RNA transcripts, TCR beta CDR3 regions were amplified. First-round RT-PCR with HTBI primers amplified the TCR CDR3 region. TCRdb passed the multiplex PCR reads through MiXCR, listing each CDR3 protein once. This table holds about 500,000 distinct CDR3 sequences, around 43% found once. Sequencing was done on a sample of peripheral blood or thyroid tissue (not recorded which). The receptors stem from an adult woman with Graves' disease, either hyperthyroidism or ophthalmopathy (not recorded which).

This clonotype turned up a few times. The chain employs TRBV5-1 and TRBJ2-7; D possibly uses TRBD1 or TRBD2 (5 bases each). The V and J ends lost 0 bases and 4 bases respectively, with 17 bases between them. Germline V gives CDR1 SGHRS, CDR2 YFSETQ. The CDR3 runs to 16 residues. The CDR3 here is CASSLEADRGGYEQYF. CDR3 bases: TGCGCCAGCAGCTTGGAGGCAGACCGGGGCGGATACGAGCAGTACTTC.

This chain uses TRBV6-5 with TRBJ1-2; D is perhaps TRBD1 (5 bases). Germline V gene data show CDR1 as MNHEY and CDR2 as SVGAGI. Trimming shortened V by 0 bases and J by 7 bases, and 12 bases separated the two germline ends. This CDR3 has 14 amino acids. CDR3 amino acids: CASSYSEGQGGYTF. CDR3 bases: TGTGCCAGCAGTTACTCAGAGGGGCAGGGTGGCTACACCTTC.

The V and J genes are TRBV7-9 and TRBJ2-7; D is possibly TRBD1 or TRBD2 (5 bases each). The germline gives CDR1 SEHNR, CDR2 FQNEAQ (reference sequence). The germline V and J ends were trimmed by 1 base and 4 bases, with 17 bases remaining between them. The CDR3 runs to 16 residues. This CDR3 is CASSLGGPGTVYEQYF. The DNA for the CDR3 is TGTGCCAGCAGCTTAGGGGGCCCGGGAACAGTGTACGAGCAGTACTTC.

The rearrangement links TRBV10-3 to TRBJ1-4, with unresolved D. Germline lookup yields CDR1 ENHRY and CDR2 SYGVKD. The CDR3 runs to 16 residues. The V and J ends lost 4 bases and 5 bases respectively, with 17 bases between them. Written as DNA, the CDR3 is TGTGCCATCAGTGGGCATGTTGGGCCGCTGAATGAAAAACTGTTTTTT. This encodes CAISGHVGPLNEKLFF.

About this clonotype itself: As the CDR3 is not closed by the conserved phenylalanine or tryptophan, this likely results from a read error. The DNA is left out, because the CDR3 cannot be placed on it with certainty; the CDR3 is given as TCRdb lists it. The CDR3 region is CAISDPGR. V usage is TRBV10-3 and J usage is TRBJ2-5; the table calls TRBD1, which could not be checked here. A total of 8 residues make up the CDR3, ends included. The germline gives CDR1 ENHRY, CDR2 SYGVKD.

There are many counts of this clonotype. The chain uses TRBV5-8 and TRBJ2-7; 13 bases line up with TRBD2. Unmatched junction bases numbered 9, after V lost 4 bases and J lost 5 bases. The CDR3 loop spans 16 amino acids. Germline assignment: CDR1 SGHTS and CDR2 YDEGEE. The CDR3 loop reads CASSLQGLAGIHEQYF. DNA of the CDR3: TGTGCCAGCAGCCTCCAGGGACTAGCGGGAATTCACGAGCAGTACTTC.